This is a list of T cell receptor beta chains from one sample in a study of cytomegalovirus exposure and HLA in healthy donors. Libraries were prepared by immunoSEQ multiplex PCR; TCRdb keeps only in-frame clonotypes and omits some of them. The sample yields 150,000 to 200,000 clones, under 80% seen once. Sequenced: PBMCs. These receptors came from a woman between 25 and 40 years old in good health and CMV-seronegative. The CDR3 runs from the conserved cysteine through the conserved F or W. D genes are given only for firm matches. The listing skips clone size in some rows; elsewhere it reads once, few, many or a size class.

abundance,len,d_gene,j_gene,v_gene,CDR3nt,CDR3aa
.,13,.,TRBJ2-2,TRBV2,TGTGCCAGCGTACGGGAGAGGACCGGGGAGCTGTTTTTT,CASVRERTGELFF
once,16,.,TRBJ1-6,TRBV5-1,TGCGCCAGCAGCTTGGTGTCAGGGCTTAGGAATTCACCCCTCCACTTT,CASSLVSGLRNSPLHF
.,15,.,TRBJ1-5,TRBV6-5,TGTGCCAGCAGTCGGGTGTTTTCAGGGGATCAGCCCCAGCATTTT,CASSRVFSGDQPQHF
.,11,.,TRBJ2-7,TRBV28,TGTGCCAGTGGACTTAACTACGAGCAGTACTTC,CASGLNYEQYF
once,11,.,TRBJ2-7,TRBV28,TGTGCCACCCATGTAGGGGTCGAGCAGTACTTC,CATHVGVEQYF
.,15,.,TRBJ2-1,TRBV7-8,TGTGCCAGCAGCTTAGTAGCGAGCTCCTACAATGAGCAGTTCTTC,CASSLVASSYNEQFF
.,15,TRBD1,TRBJ1-2,TRBV29-1,TGCAGCGTTGAAGAGAAAGGGACAGGGGGTGGTGGCTACACCTTC,CSVEEKGTGGGGYTF
few,14,.,TRBJ1-1,TRBV6-1,TGTGCCAGCAATTTAGAGCTCGGGGTGGCTGAAGCTTTCTTT,CASNLELGVAEAFF
.,13,.,TRBJ1-1,TRBV19,TGTGCCAGTAGTACCGTTGGAGGGACTGAAGCTTTCTTT,CASSTVGGTEAFF
.,14,.,TRBJ1-1,TRBV11-2,TGTGCCAGCAGCTTTTCGGCAGGGAACACTGAAGCTTTCTTT,CASSFSAGNTEAFF
few,14,TRBD1,TRBJ2-7,TRBV5-1,TGCGCCAGCAGCTTGGAGGGGGCCCCCTACGAGCAGTACTTC,CASSLEGAPYEQYF
.,16,.,TRBJ2-3,TRBV19,TGTGCCAGTAGTCTCCCCTGGGGGCGGAGCACAGATACGCAGTATTTT,CASSLPWGRSTDTQYF
.,16,TRBD1,TRBJ2-5,TRBV18,TGTGCCAGCCATCCCGGGACAGGGGGCGGCTCGGAGACCCAGTACTTC,CASHPGTGGGSETQYF